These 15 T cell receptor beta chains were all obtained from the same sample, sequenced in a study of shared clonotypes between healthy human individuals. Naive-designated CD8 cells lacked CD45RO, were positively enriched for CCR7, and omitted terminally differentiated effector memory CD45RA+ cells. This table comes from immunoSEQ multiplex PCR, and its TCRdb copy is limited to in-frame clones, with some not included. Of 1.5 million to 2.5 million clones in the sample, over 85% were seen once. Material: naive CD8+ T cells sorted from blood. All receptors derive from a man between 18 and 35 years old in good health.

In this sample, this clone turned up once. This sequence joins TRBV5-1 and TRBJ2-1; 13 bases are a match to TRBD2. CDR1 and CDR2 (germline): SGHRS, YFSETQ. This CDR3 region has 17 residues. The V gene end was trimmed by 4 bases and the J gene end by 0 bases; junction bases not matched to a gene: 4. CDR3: CASSAGLAGSSYNEQFF. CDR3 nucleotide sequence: TGCGCCAGCAGCGCGGGACTAGCGGGGAGCTCCTACAATGAGCAGTTCTTC.

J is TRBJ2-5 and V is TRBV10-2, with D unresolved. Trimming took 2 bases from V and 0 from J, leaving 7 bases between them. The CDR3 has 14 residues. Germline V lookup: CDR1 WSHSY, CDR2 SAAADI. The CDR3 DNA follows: TGCGCCAGCAGTGAGGGCAGTAACCAAGAGACCCAGTACTTC. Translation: CASSEGSNQETQYF.

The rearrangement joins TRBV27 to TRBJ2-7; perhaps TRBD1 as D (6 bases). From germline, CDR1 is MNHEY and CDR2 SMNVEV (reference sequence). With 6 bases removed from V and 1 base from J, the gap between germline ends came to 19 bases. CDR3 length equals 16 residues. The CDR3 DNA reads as TGTGCCAGCAGGCCTACCCCCGGGACAAGTTCCTACGAGCAGTACTTC. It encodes CASRPTPGTSSYEQYF.

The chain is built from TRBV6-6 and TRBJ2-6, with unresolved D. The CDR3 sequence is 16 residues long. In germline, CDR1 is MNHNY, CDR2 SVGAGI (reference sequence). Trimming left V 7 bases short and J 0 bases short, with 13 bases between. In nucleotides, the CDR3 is TGTGCCAGCATTCACGGCTGGTACTCTGGGGCCAACGTCCTGACTTTC. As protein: CASIHGWYSGANVLTF.

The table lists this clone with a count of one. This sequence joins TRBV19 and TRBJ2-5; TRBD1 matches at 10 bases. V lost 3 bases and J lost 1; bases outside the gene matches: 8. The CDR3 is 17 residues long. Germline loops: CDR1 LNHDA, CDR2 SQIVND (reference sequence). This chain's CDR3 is CASSIMGRTGGQETQYF. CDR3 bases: TGTGCCAGTAGTATTATGGGAAGGACAGGGGGCCAAGAGACCCAGTACTTC.

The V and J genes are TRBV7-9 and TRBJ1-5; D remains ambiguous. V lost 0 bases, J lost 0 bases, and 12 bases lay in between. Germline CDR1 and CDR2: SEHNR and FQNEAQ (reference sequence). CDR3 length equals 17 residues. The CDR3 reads CASSLALVGNSNQPQHF. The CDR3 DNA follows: TGTGCCAGCAGCTTAGCGTTGGTAGGGAATAGCAATCAGCCCCAGCATTTT.

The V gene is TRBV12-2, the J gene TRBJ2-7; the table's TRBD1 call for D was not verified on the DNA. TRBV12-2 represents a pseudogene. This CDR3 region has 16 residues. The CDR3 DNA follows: TGTGCAAGTCGCACCTCTCGAAGGACAGGGGTCTACGAGCAGTACTTC. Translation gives CASRTSRRTGVYEQYF.

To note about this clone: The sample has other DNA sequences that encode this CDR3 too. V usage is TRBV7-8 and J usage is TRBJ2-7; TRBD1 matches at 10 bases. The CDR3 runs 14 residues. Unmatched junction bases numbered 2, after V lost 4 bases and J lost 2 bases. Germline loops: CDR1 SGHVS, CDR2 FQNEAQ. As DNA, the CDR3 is TGTGCCAGCAGCTCCGGGACAGGGGCCTACGAGCAGTACTTC. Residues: CASSSGTGAYEQYF.

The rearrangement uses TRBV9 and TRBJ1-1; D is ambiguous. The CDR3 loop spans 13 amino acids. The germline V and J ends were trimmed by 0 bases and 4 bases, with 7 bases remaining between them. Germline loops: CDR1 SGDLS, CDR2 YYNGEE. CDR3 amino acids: CASSVGASTEAFF. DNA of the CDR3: TGTGCCAGCAGCGTAGGTGCTAGCACTGAAGCTTTCTTT.

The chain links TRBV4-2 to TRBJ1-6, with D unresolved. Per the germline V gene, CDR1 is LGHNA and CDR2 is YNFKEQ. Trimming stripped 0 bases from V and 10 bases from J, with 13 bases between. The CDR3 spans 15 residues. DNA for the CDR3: TGTGCCAGCAGCCAAGATTCTGGGCTTGCCTCACCCCTCCACTTT. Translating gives CASSQDSGLASPLHF.

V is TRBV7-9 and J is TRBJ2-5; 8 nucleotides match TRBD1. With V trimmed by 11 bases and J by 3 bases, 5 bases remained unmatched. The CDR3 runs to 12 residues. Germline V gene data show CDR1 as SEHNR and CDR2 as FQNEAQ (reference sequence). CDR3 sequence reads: CAGDRGEETQYF. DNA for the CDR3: TGTGCCGGAGACAGGGGAGAAGAGACCCAGTACTTC.

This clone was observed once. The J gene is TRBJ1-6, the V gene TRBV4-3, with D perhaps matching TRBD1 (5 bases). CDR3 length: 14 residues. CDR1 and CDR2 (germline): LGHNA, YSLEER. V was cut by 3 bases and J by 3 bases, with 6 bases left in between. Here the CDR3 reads CASSQGDYNSPLHF. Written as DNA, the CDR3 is TGCGCCAGCAGCCAGGGGGACTATAATTCACCCCTCCACTTT.

The CDR3 sequence is CASREQRYLPYEQYF. As DNA, the CDR3 is TGTGCCAGCAGGGAACAACGGTATCTGCCCTACGAGCAGTACTTC. This rearrangement joins TRBV2 to TRBJ2-7; D is undetermined. CDR1 and CDR2 from the germline V gene are SNHLY and FYNNEI. The CDR3 has 15 residues. The V end was cut by 6 bases, the J end by 2 bases, with 17 bases between.

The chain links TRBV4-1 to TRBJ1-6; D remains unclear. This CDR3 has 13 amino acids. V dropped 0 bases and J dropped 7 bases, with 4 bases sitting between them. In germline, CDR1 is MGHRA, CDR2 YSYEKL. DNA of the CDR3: TGCGCCAGCAGCCAAGAGCTGAATTCACCCCTCCACTTT. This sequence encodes CASSQELNSPLHF.

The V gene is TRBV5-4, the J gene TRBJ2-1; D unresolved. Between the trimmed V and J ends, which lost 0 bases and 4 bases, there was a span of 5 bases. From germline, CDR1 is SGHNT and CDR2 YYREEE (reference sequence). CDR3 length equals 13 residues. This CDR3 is CASSLEAYNEQFF. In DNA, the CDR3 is TGTGCCAGCAGCTTGGAGGCGTACAATGAGCAGTTCTTC.